The sequence of this T cell receptor (beta chain) was determined in a study of response to subunit inactivated influenza vaccine. Study-wide points: New T cells are recruited in small numbers by each seasonal influenza vaccination, according to the authors' suggestion.

This clonotype was seen a handful of times. As yet, its antigen is unknown. TCRdb analysed the RT-PCR reads with MiXCR anew, one entry per CDR3 protein. The sample consists of fewer than 550,000 distinct CDR3 sequences, over 25% of them appearing once. V was trimmed by 8 bases and J by 3 bases, leaving 14 bases between them. In germline, CDR1 is DFQATT, CDR2 SNEGSKA (reference sequence). This CDR3 spans 13 amino acids. The chain employs TRBV20-1 and TRBJ2-4, with D unresolved. The origin of this receptor is a man aged 50 to 59 who received an inactivated influenza vaccine. Sequencing was performed on CD4+ T cells sorted from PBMCs, taken 5 days after vaccination. CDR3 nucleotide sequence: TGCAGTTGTTGCCCCTCGGGCAAAAACATTCAGTACTTC. It specifies CSCCPSGKNIQYF.